Here is one TCR beta chain with its context. The antigen remains unidentified. This specimen belongs to a study of Ad26.COV2.S vaccination and SARS-CoV-2 variants. Study conclusions and caveats: It was found that vaccine and placebo recipients had similar non-spike TCR breadth. Analytic work on TCR breadth and depth might have understated the full extent of total T cell responses. Substantial breadth in spike-specific CD8+ and CD4+ T cell responses was reportedly seen after vaccination.

Clones were read by immunoSEQ multiplex PCR, and TCRdb kept only the in-frame ones, dropping some. Among 300,000 to 400,000 clones listed, 92% were seen once. Germline V gene lookup returns CDR1 ENHRY and CDR2 SYGVKD. V lost 0 bases and J lost 3, with 9 bases in between. The CDR3 totals 15 residues. The starting material was peripheral blood, obtained after recovery from COVID-19. This chain uses TRBV10-3 with TRBJ2-4; D not resolved. This clonotype originated in a human donor who had recovered from COVID-19. CDR3 in DNA: TGTGCCATCAGTGAGTCAGGGTTCGGCAAAAACATTCAGTACTTC. This encodes CAISESGFGKNIQYF.